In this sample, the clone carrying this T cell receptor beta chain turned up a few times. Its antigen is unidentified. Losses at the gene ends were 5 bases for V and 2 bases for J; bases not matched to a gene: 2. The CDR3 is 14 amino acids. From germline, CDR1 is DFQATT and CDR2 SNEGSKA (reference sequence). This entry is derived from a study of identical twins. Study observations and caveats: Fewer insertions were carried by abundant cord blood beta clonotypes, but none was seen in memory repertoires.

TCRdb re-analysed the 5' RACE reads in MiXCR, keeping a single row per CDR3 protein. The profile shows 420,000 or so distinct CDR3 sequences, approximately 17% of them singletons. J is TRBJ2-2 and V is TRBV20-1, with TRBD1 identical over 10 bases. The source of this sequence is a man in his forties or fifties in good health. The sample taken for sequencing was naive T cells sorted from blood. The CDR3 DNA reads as TGCAGTGCTTGGGACAGGGGCAACACCGGGGAGCTGTTTTTT. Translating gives CSAWDRGNTGELFF.